Below, 22 T cell receptor beta chains from the same sample are listed, as sequenced in a study of cytomegalovirus exposure and HLA in healthy donors. PCR used 60 Vbeta primers and 13 Jbeta primers. Assay: immunoSEQ multiplex PCR; the TCRdb copy retains only in-frame clones and omits some. The data show 85,000 to 95,000 clones, less than 10% seen once. The sample taken for sequencing was PBMCs. Receptors were obtained from a man aged 50 to 60 in good health and CMV-seronegative.

The chain couples TRBV5-1 to TRBJ2-5; perhaps TRBD1 as D (8 bases). V lost 4 bases and J lost 1, with 17 bases in between. Looked up from germline, CDR1 is SGHRS and CDR2 is YFSETQ. The CDR3 is 16 amino acids. The CDR3 loop is CASSLGGTGAQETQYF. In nucleotides, the CDR3 is TGCGCCAGCAGCCTGGGGGGGACAGGAGCCCAAGAGACCCAGTACTTC.

A few counts support this clone. The chain is built from TRBV7-3 and TRBJ1-1, with D possibly being TRBD1 (5 bases). Trimming took 2 bases from V and 10 from J, leaving 11 bases between them. This CDR3 has 12 amino acids. The V gene's germline CDR1 is SGHTA and CDR2 FQGTGA. CDR3 sequence reads: CASSLDAGPAFF. The CDR3 DNA sequence: TGTGCCAGCAGCTTAGATGCGGGACCAGCTTTCTTT. Combining the CDR3 with reference TRBV7-3 and TRBJ1-1 gives the whole variable domain GAGVSQTPSNKVTEKGKYVELRCDPISGHTALYWYRQSLGQGPEFLIYFQGTGAADDSGLPNDRFFAVRPEGSVSTLKIQRTERGDSAVYLCASSLDAGPAFFGQGTRLTVV.

This clone was detected only a few times. This chain joins TRBV7-9 and TRBJ1-2, with D uncertain. V dropped 4 bases and J dropped 0 bases, with 9 bases sitting between them. This CDR3 has 14 residues. From germline, CDR1 is SEHNR and CDR2 FQNEAQ (reference sequence). CDR3 bases: TGTGCCAGCAGCTCCCCCGGGACTAACTATGGCTACACCTTC. Amino acids: CASSSPGTNYGYTF.

This clone turned up a few times. The genes are TRBV28 and TRBJ2-7; 11 positions match TRBD2. CDR3 length equals 14 residues. Germline V gives CDR1 MDHEN, CDR2 SYDVKM. Unmatched junction bases numbered 8, after V lost 7 bases and J lost 6 bases. CDR3: CASTTSGRFSEQYF. CDR3 DNA sequence: TGTGCCAGCACTACTAGCGGGAGATTTAGCGAGCAGTACTTC.

The chain uses TRBV16 and TRBJ2-5; possibly TRBD2 for D (6 bases). The CDR3 extends over 14 amino acids. V was shortened by 1 base and J by 5 bases, with 11 bases between the two germline ends. Germline lookup yields CDR1 KGHSY and CDR2 FQNENV. The DNA of the CDR3 is TGTGCCAGCAGCCAATTCTTGGGGAGGGAGACCCAGTACTTC. Its translation is CASSQFLGRETQYF.

This chain joins TRBV28 and TRBJ2-7; TRBD2 matches at 13 bases. The CDR3 spans 15 residues. V was clipped by 11 bases and J by 5 bases; unmatched bases: 12. Germline CDR1 MDHEN, CDR2 SYDVKM. The CDR3 bases are TGTGCCTCTCAGTTTTTAGGACTAGCGGGAGACGAGCAGTACTTC. It translates to CASQFLGLAGDEQYF.

This clone was seen more than once but under ten times. V is TRBV6-1 and J is TRBJ1-5; 10 nucleotides line up with TRBD1. Germline trimming cut 7 bases from V and 7 bases from J; bases unmatched to any gene: 10. The CDR3 has 15 residues. CDR1 is MNHNS, CDR2 SASEGT, per germline. As DNA, the CDR3 is TGTGCCAGCACCATTGACAGGGGGCGCCGACAGCCCCAGCATTTT. It is translated as CASTIDRGRRQPQHF.

The V call is TRBV7-9, the J call TRBJ2-5, with 9 bases identical to TRBD2. The CDR3 contains 14 residues. V lost 5 bases and J lost 4; bases outside the gene matches: 5. CDR1 and CDR2 from the germline V gene are SEHNR and FQNEAQ (reference sequence). CDR3 nucleotide sequence: TGTGCCAGCAGCCCGGGACTAGCTGGAGAGACCCAGTACTTC. This encodes CASSPGLAGETQYF. The full variable domain, in which reference TRBV7-9 and TRBJ2-5 provide the parts outside the CDR3, is DTGVSQNPRHKITKRGQNVTFRCDPISEHNRLYWYRQTLGQGPEFLTYFQNEAQLEKSRLLSDRFSAERPKGSFSTLEIQRTEQGDSAMYLCASSPGLAGETQYFGPGTRLLVL.

The chain links TRBV2 to TRBJ2-3, with 8 bases lining up with TRBD2. With V trimmed by 0 bases and J by 5 bases, 4 bases remained unmatched. The germline gives CDR1 SNHLY, CDR2 FYNNEI. CDR3 length equals 15 residues. The CDR3 DNA reads TGTGCCAGCAGTGAAGCGTTAACTAGCGGAGATACGCAGTATTTT. It codes for CASSEALTSGDTQYF.

This clone was observed a few times. The V and J genes are TRBV19 and TRBJ1-1, with D possibly matching TRBD1 (6 bases). CDR3 length equals 16 residues. V was pared by 4 bases and J by 0 bases, with 15 bases between. Germline CDR1 and CDR2: LNHDA and SQIVND (reference sequence). The CDR3 sequence: CASSSNRDTMNTEAFF. The CDR3 DNA sequence: TGTGCCAGTAGTAGTAACCGGGACACCATGAACACTGAAGCTTTCTTT.

Notes on this clone: The sample contains more than one DNA sequence encoding this CDR3. The chain carries TRBV19 and TRBJ1-6; 9 bases fit TRBD1. Looked up from germline, CDR1 is LNHDA and CDR2 is SQIVND (reference sequence). The CDR3 is made up of 14 amino acids. V shed 4 bases, J shed 8 bases, and the junction held 3 bases outside the gene matches. DNA for the CDR3: TGTGCCAGTAGTAGGGGACAGGGCGATTCACCCCTCCACTTT. Translation: CASSRGQGDSPLHF.

This chain connects TRBV6-5 to TRBJ2-3; D is undetermined. The V gene lost 2 bases and the J gene lost 6 bases, with 15 bases spanning the gap. CDR1 and CDR2 (germline): MNHEY, SVGAGI. There are 15 residues in the CDR3. The CDR3 DNA follows: TGTGCCAGCAGTTACGAAGGCGCGGTGTCCGATACGCAGTATTTT. This encodes CASSYEGAVSDTQYF.

This clone was detected only a few times. V gene TRBV2 combines with J gene TRBJ2-7, with 9 positions matching TRBD1. The CDR3 loop spans 15 amino acids. Trimming took 5 bases from V and 2 from J; bases not matched to a gene: 7. Germline V gene lookup returns CDR1 SNHLY and CDR2 FYNNEI. CDR3 coding DNA: TGTGCCAGCAGTCCGAAGAGGGACAGGGCCTACGAGCAGTACTTC. Its protein is CASSPKRDRAYEQYF.

The rearrangement uses TRBV28 and TRBJ1-2, with 8 bases identical to TRBD1. The CDR3 length is 15 residues. CDR1 MDHEN and CDR2 SYDVKM come from the germline V gene. Germline trimming cut 6 bases from V and 2 bases from J; bases unmatched to any gene: 8. This CDR3 reads CASRHPGGLNYGYTF. The CDR3, as DNA: TGTGCCAGCAGGCATCCAGGGGGCTTAAACTATGGCTACACCTTC.

The table lists this clone with a few counts. The J gene is TRBJ2-2, the V gene TRBV6-5, with TRBD2 matching 11 bases. This CDR3 has 15 amino acids. Looked up from germline, CDR1 is MNHEY and CDR2 is SVGAGI. V lost 6 bases to trimming and J lost 7 bases; unmatched junction nucleotides: 7. The CDR3 nucleotides read TGTGCCAGCAGCCTACACGGGACTAGCGGCGGGGAGCTGTTTTTT. Its translation: CASSLHGTSGGELFF.

This clone was counted only a few times. The chain has TRBV7-6 and TRBJ2-2; perhaps TRBD2 as D (7 bases). Germline V gene sequence: CDR1 SGHVS, CDR2 FNYEAQ. Trimming removed 4 bases at V and 0 bases at J, with 21 bases between. The CDR3 contains 19 residues. The CDR3 bases are TGTGCCAGCAGCTCGAAAGTGGGGGGGCCCCCCTCGAACACCGGGGAGCTGTTTTTT. As protein: CASSSKVGGPPSNTGELFF. Full variable domain (rest looked up from reference TRBV7-6 and TRBJ2-2): GAGVSQSPRYKVTKRGQDVALRCDPISGHVSLYWYRQALGQGPEFLTYFNYEAQQDKSGLPNDRFSAERPEGSISTLTIQRTEQRDSAMYRCASSSKVGGPPSNTGELFFGEGSRLTVL.

This clone was detected ten times or more. The chain is built from TRBV7-2 and TRBJ2-2; 7 nucleotides align to TRBD1. V lost 5 bases, J lost 0 bases, and 3 bases stayed unmatched. CDR1 is SGHTA and CDR2 is FQGNSA in the germline V gene. The CDR3 has 15 amino acids. The CDR3 coding sequence is TGTGCCAGCAGCCTAGGGGGCTCGAACACCGGGGAGCTGTTTTTT. It translates to CASSLGGSNTGELFF.

This clone has just a few counts. V and J are TRBV6-5 and TRBJ1-2; TRBD1 matches at 8 bases. After removal of 6 bases from V and 6 bases from J, the junction contained 9 bases not matched to a gene. Germline V lookup: CDR1 MNHEY, CDR2 SVGAGI. The CDR3 is 14 amino acids. CDR3 sequence reads: CASSRQGSEDGYTF. CDR3 nucleotide sequence: TGTGCCAGCAGCCGACAGGGGAGTGAGGATGGCTACACCTTC.

This chain connects TRBV4-1 to TRBJ2-7; weak D call: TRBD2 (5 bases). CDR1 and CDR2 (germline): MGHRA, YSYEKL. The CDR3 spans 13 residues. Between the trimmed V and J ends, which lost 0 bases and 3 bases, there was a span of 6 bases. For the CDR3, the DNA is TGCGCCAGCAGCCAAGATGGGAGCTACGAGCAGTACTTC. As protein: CASSQDGSYEQYF.

The rearrangement links TRBV28 to TRBJ2-7; weak D call: TRBD2 (6 bases). CDR3 length: 15 amino acids. Trimming took off 3 bases at V and 2 bases at J, with 14 bases between the two ends. Per germline, CDR1 MDHEN and CDR2 SYDVKM. For the CDR3, the DNA is TGTGCCAGCAGTTTGTCCACAAGGGAGGCCTACGAGCAGTACTTC. Translation: CASSLSTREAYEQYF.

This clone was detected only a few times. The chain joins TRBV5-1 to TRBJ2-1, with 16 positions matching TRBD2. V trimming: 3 bases; J trimming: 7 bases; junction bases outside the gene matches: 4. Per the germline V gene, CDR1 is SGHRS and CDR2 is YFSETQ. CDR3 length equals 16 residues. The CDR3 coding sequence is TGCGCCAGCAGCTGGGGACTAGCGGGGGGGAGAAATGAGCAGTTCTTC. The encoded protein is CASSWGLAGGRNEQFF.

The chain recombines TRBV19 with TRBJ1-1; 8 nucleotides match TRBD1. The V gene's germline CDR1 is LNHDA and CDR2 SQIVND (reference sequence). The CDR3 is 15 amino acids. Trimming at V came to 0 bases and at J to 5 bases, leaving 5 bases not matched to a gene. The CDR3 spells CASSIDLQGGTEAFF. Here the CDR3 DNA reads TGTGCCAGTAGTATAGATTTACAGGGGGGAACTGAAGCTTTCTTT. Together with reference TRBV19 and TRBJ1-1, the CDR3 gives the full variable domain: DGGITQSPKYLFRKEGQNVTLSCEQNLNHDAMYWYRQDPGQGLRLIYYSQIVNDFQKGDIAEGYSVSREKKESFPLTVTSAQKNPTAFYLCASSIDLQGGTEAFFGQGTRLTVV.